These T cell receptor beta chains were read from a single sample in a study of post-analysis software for immune sequencing data. Each CDR3 protein is one row after TCRdb ran MiXCR on the PCR reads. The table lists approximately 660,000 distinct CDR3 sequences, approximately 59% of them singletons. The sample comprised blood. The receptor source for this set is a girl aged 2 to 9 with multiple sclerosis. CDR3s include the opening cysteine and the closing phenylalanine or tryptophan. D genes are given only for firm matches. Size values are once, few and many counts, or a class for expanded clones, and some rows have none.

V,length,D,J,size,DNA,CDR3
TRBV5-1,15,NA,TRBJ1-2,NA,TGCGCCAGCAGCCCCCCTTTGGGGGCCAGTGGAGGCTACACCTTC,CASSPPLGASGGYTF
TRBV29-1,14,NA,TRBJ1-1,NA,TGCAGCGTTGCGCCACGGGGCCTGAACACTGAAGCTTTCTTT,CSVAPRGLNTEAFF
TRBV4-3,15,TRBD2,TRBJ2-3,few,TGCGCCAGCGGGCGGGGGTTAACAAGCACAGATACGCAGTATTTT,CASGRGLTSTDTQYF
TRBV10-2,14,TRBD2,TRBJ2-1,NA,TGCGCCAGCAGTGAGGGACTAGCGTACAATGAGCAGTTCTTC,CASSEGLAYNEQFF
TRBV18,15,NA,TRBJ1-1,NA,TGTGCCAGCTCACCACAAGGGGAGTCGAACACTGAAGCTTTCTTT,CASSPQGESNTEAFF
TRBV13,15,NA,TRBJ2-1,once,TGTGCCAGCAGCCTAGAAGGGGACACTTTGTCGGAGCAGTTCTTC,CASSLEGDTLSEQFF
TRBV29-1,16,NA,TRBJ1-2,few,TGCAGCGTTGAAGCGGAGGGTGGGGGCGCGGGCTATGGCTACACCTTC,CSVEAEGGGAGYGYTF
TRBV10-3,17,TRBD1,TRBJ2-1,NA,TGTGCCATCAGTGAGTCGTCATTAGGACAGGGCTACAATGAGCAGTTCTTC,CAISESSLGQGYNEQFF
TRBV28,16,NA,TRBJ2-7,NA,TGTGCCAGCAGCAAGGGACGGACCACACTCAACCTCTTGCAGTACTTC,CASSKGRTTLNLLQYF
TRBV5-1,15,NA,TRBJ2-4,few,TGCGCCAGCAGCCCTCTAGCCCCCCCCAAAAACATTCAGTACTTC,CASSPLAPPKNIQYF
TRBV6-1,18,TRBD2,TRBJ2-5,NA,TGTGCCAGCAGCCCCAGGCCGGGACTAGCGGGAGAAGTGGAGACCCAGTACTTC,CASSPRPGLAGEVETQYF
TRBV12-3/TRBV12-4,16,NA,TRBJ2-1,few,TGTGCCAGCAGTTTAGTAGCATGGAGCTCCTACAATGAGCAGTTCTTC,CASSLVAWSSYNEQFF
TRBV2,14,TRBD1,TRBJ2-7,NA,TGTGCCAGCAAGGAGGGGACAGGGGGAGACGAGCAGTACTTC,CASKEGTGGDEQYF
TRBV7-2,13,NA,TRBJ2-5,once,TGTGCCACGCGGTTGGGGAGAGCGGGGACCCAGTACTTC,CATRLGRAGTQYF
TRBV7-2,17,TRBD1,TRBJ2-5,NA,TGTGCCAGCAGCTTAGTAGCCGCGACAGGGGTCGAGGGGACCCAGTACTTC,CASSLVAATGVEGTQYF
TRBV14,15,NA,TRBJ2-7,NA,TGTGCCAGCAGCAAACAGGGACGGGTCGCCTACGAGCAGTACTTC,CASSKQGRVAYEQYF
TRBV5-1,15,NA,TRBJ2-1,many,TGCGCCAGCAGCTTGGGAGGGGGGGCCTACAATGAGCAGTTCTTC,CASSLGGGAYNEQFF
TRBV4-3,17,NA,TRBJ2-4,NA,TGCGCCAGCAGCCAAGAGGTCGGCGGGGTCGGTAAAAACATTCAGTACTTC,CASSQEVGGVGKNIQYF
TRBV6-2/TRBV6-3,17,TRBD1,TRBJ2-5,NA,TGTGCCAGCAGTTACGAGGGGGCAGCCCTAGGGTTGGAGACCCAGTACTTC,CASSYEGAALGLETQYF
TRBV27,14,TRBD1,TRBJ1-2,NA,TGTGCCAGCAGTCCCGACAGGGCTTGGGGTGGCTACACCTTC,CASSPDRAWGGYTF
TRBV7-2,15,TRBD1,TRBJ2-1,NA,TGTGCCAGCAGCGGCGGACAGGGATCCCCTGATGAGCAGTTCTTC,CASSGGQGSPDEQFF
TRBV20-1,14,TRBD2,TRBJ2-1,NA,TGCAGTGCTGCCTCGGGGGGAAACTACAATGAGCAGTTCTTC,CSAASGGNYNEQFF